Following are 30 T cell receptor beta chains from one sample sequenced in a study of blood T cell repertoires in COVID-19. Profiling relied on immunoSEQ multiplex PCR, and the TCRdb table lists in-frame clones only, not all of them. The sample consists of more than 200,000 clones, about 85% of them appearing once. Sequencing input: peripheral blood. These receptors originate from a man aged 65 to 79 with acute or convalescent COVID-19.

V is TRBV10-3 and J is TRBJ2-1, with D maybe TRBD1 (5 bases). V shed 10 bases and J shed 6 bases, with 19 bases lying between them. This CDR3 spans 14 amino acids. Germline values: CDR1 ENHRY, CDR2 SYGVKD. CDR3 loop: CATTKQQESNEQFF. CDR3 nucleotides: TGTGCCACCACCAAACAACAGGAGAGCAATGAGCAGTTCTTC.

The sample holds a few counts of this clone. CDR3 coding DNA: TGTGCCAGCAGTTACTATGGGACAGGGATGAACACTGAAGCTTTCTTT. Protein product: CASSYYGTGMNTEAFF. V is TRBV6-5 and J is TRBJ1-1; the match to TRBD1 covers 9 bases. Germline loops: CDR1 MNHEY, CDR2 SVGAGI. The CDR3 is made up of 16 amino acids. Unmatched junction bases numbered 3, after V lost 1 base and J lost 0 bases.

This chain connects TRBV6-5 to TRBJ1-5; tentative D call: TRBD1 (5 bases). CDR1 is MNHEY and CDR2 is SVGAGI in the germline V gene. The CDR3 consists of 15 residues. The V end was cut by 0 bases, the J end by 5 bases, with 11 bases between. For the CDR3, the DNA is TGTGCCAGCAGTTACTCGATGACAGCTGATCAGCCCCAGCATTTT. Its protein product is CASSYSMTADQPQHF.

The CDR3 DNA follows: TGTGCCAGCAGCCAACTCAGGGGTGAAACTGAAGCTTTCTTT. Translating it yields CASSQLRGETEAFF. The V call is TRBV3-1 (or the pseudogene TRBV3-2), the J call TRBJ1-1; possibly TRBD1 for D (6 bases). Germline V gene data show CDR1 as LGHDT and CDR2 as YNNKEL (reference sequence). V was pared by 2 bases and J by 5 bases, with 12 bases between. The CDR3 is 14 amino acids.

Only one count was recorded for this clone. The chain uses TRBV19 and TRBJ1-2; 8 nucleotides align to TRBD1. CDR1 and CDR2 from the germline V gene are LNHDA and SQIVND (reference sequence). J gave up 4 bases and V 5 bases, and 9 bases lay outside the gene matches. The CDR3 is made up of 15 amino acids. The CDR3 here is CASSLPGQGPYGYTF. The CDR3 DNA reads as TGTGCCAGTAGTCTCCCTGGACAGGGCCCCTATGGCTACACCTTC.

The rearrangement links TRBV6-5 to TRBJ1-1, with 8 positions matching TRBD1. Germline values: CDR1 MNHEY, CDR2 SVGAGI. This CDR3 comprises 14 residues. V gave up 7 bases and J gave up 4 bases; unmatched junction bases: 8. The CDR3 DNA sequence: TGTGCCAGCACCACGGACAGGGTCGCCACTGAAGCTTTCTTT. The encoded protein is CASTTDRVATEAFF.

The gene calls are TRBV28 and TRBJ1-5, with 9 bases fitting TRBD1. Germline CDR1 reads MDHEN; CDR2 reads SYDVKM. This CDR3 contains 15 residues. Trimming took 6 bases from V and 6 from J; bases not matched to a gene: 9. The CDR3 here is CASSAQGALSQPQHF. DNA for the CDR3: TGTGCCAGCAGCGCACAGGGGGCGCTATCTCAGCCCCAGCATTTT.

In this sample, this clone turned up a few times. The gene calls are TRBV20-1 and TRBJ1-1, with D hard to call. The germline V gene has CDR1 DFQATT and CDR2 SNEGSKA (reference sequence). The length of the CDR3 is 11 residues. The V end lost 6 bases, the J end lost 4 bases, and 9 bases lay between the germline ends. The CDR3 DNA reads TGCAGTGCGAGGGCAGCCACTGAAGCTTTCTTT. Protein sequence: CSARAATEAFF.

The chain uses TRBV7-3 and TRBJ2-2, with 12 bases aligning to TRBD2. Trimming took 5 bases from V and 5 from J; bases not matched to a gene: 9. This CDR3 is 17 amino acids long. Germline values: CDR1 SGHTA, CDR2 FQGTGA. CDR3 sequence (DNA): TGTGCCAGCAGCCCGCAGACTAGCGGGAGTAGGACCGGGGAGCTGTTTTTT. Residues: CASSPQTSGSRTGELFF.

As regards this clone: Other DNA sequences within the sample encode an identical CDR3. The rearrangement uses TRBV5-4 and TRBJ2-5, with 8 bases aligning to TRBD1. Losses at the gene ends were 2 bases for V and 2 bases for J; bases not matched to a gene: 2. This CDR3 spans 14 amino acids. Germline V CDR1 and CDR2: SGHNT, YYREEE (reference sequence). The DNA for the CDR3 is TGTGCCAGCAGCTTCGGACAGGGTCAAGAGACCCAGTACTTC. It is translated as CASSFGQGQETQYF.

DNA for the CDR3: TGTGCCAGCAGCCATACTAGCGGTCCGATCTACGAGCAGTACTTC. Translating it yields CASSHTSGPIYEQYF. The chain links TRBV3-1 (or the pseudogene TRBV3-2) to TRBJ2-7, with TRBD2 identical over 8 bases. Germline V CDR1 and CDR2: LGHDT, YNNKEL (reference sequence). V gave up 3 bases and J gave up 3 bases; unmatched junction bases: 7. The CDR3 sequence is 15 residues long.

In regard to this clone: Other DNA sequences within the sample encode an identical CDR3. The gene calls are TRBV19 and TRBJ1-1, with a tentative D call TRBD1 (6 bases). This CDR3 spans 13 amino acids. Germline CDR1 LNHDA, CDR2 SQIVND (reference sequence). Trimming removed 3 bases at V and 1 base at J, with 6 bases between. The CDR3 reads CASSMTGNTEAFF. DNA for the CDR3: TGTGCCAGTAGTATGACAGGGAACACTGAAGCTTTCTTT. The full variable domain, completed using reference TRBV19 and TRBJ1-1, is DGGITQSPKYLFRKEGQNVTLSCEQNLNHDAMYWYRQDPGQGLRLIYYSQIVNDFQKGDIAEGYSVSREKKESFPLTVTSAQKNPTAFYLCASSMTGNTEAFFGQGTRLTVV.

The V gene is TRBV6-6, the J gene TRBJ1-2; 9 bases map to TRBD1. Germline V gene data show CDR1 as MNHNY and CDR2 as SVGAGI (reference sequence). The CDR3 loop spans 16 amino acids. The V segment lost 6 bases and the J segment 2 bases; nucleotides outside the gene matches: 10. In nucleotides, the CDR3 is TGTGCCAGCAGCACCGCGCTGGGACAGGGAAACTATGGCTACACCTTC. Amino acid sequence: CASSTALGQGNYGYTF.

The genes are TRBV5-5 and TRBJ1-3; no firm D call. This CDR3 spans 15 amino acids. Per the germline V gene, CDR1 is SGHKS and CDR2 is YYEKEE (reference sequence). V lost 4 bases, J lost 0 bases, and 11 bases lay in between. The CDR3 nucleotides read TGTGCCAGCAGCCCCGATGGAGGCTCTGGAAACACCATATATTTT. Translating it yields CASSPDGGSGNTIYF.

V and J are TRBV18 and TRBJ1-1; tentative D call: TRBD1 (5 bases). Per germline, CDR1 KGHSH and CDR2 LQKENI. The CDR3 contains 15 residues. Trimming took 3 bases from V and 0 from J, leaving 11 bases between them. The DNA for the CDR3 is TGTGCCAGCTCACCGTTTCGACAGATGAACACTGAAGCTTTCTTT. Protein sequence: CASSPFRQMNTEAFF.

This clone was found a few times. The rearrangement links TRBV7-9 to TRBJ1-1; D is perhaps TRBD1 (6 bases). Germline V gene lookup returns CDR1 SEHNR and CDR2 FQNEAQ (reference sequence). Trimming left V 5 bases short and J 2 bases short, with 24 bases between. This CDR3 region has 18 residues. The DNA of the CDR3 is TGTGCCAGCAGCCTACCTGGGGGGGGCATTAGGGGAAACACTGAAGCTTTCTTT. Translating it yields CASSLPGGGIRGNTEAFF. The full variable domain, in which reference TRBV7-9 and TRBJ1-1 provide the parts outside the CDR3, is DTGVSQNPRHKITKRGQNVTFRCDPISEHNRLYWYRQTLGQGPEFLTYFQNEAQLEKSRLLSDRFSAERPKGSFSTLEIQRTEQGDSAMYLCASSLPGGGIRGNTEAFFGQGTRLTVV.

In DNA, the CDR3 is TGTGCCAGCAGCGGAGGACTAGCGGGAAGCGATGAGCAGTTCTTC. It is translated as CASSGGLAGSDEQFF. The chain uses TRBV9 and TRBJ2-1; TRBD2 aligns across 12 bases. V lost 3 bases and J lost 8; bases outside the gene matches: 6. The CDR3 extends over 15 amino acids. Germline values: CDR1 SGDLS, CDR2 YYNGEE.

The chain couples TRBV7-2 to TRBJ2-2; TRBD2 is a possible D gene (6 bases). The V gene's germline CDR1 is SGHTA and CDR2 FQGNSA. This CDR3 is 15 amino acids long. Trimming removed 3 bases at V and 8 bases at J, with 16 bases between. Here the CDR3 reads CASSFFSSGRGELFF. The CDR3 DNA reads TGTGCCAGCAGCTTTTTTTCAAGCGGGCGAGGGGAGCTGTTTTTT.

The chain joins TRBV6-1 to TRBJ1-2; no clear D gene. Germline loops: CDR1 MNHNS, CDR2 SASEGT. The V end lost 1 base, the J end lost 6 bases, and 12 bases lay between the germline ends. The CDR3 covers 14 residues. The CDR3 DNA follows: TGTGCCAGCAGTGAAGTTCTACCTCCAAATGGCTACACCTTC. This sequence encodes CASSEVLPPNGYTF.

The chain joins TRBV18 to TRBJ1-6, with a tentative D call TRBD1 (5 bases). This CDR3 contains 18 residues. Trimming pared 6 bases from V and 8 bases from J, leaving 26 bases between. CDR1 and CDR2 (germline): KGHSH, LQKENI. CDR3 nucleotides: TGTGCCAGCTCCGTGTGGGGACTCACTGACCGGGAAGATTCACCCCTCCACTTT. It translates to CASSVWGLTDREDSPLHF.

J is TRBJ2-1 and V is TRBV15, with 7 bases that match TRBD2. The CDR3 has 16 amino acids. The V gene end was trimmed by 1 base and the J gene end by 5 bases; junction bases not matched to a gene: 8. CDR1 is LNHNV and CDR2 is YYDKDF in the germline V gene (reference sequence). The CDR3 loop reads CATSRGGLGYNNEQFF. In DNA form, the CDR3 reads TGTGCCACCAGCAGAGGAGGACTAGGGTACAACAATGAGCAGTTCTTC. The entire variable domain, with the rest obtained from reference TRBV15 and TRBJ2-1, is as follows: DAMVIQNPRYQVTQFGKPVTLSCSQTLNHNVMYWYQQKSSQAPKLLFHYYDKDFNNEADTPDNFQSRRPNTSFCFLDIRSPGLGDTAMYLCATSRGGLGYNNEQFFGPGTRLTVL.

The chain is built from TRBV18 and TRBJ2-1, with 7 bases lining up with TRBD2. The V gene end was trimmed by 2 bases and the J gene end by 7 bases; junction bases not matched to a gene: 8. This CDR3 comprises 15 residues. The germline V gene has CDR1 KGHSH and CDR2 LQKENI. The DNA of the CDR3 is TGTGCCAGCTCACCAGAGCGGCTAGCGGTGAATGAGCAGTTCTTC. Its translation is CASSPERLAVNEQFF. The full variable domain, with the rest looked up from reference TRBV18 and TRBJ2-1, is NAGVMQNPRHLVRRRGQEARLRCSPMKGHSHVYWYRQLPEEGLKFMVYLQKENIIDESGMPKERFSAEFPKEGPSILRIQQVVRGDSAAYFCASSPERLAVNEQFFGPGTRLTVL.

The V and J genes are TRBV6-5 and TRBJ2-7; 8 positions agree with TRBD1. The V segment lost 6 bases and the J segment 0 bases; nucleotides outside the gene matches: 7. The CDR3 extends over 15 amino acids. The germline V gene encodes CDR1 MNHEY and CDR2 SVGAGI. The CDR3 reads CASSPRDRSSYEQYF. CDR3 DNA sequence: TGTGCCAGCAGCCCCCGGGACAGGAGCTCCTACGAGCAGTACTTC.

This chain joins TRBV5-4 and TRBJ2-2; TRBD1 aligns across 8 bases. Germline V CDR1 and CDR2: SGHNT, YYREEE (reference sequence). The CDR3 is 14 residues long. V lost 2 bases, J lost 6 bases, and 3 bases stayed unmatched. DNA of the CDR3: TGTGCCAGCAGCTTTGGACAGGGAGCCGGGGAGCTGTTTTTT. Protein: CASSFGQGAGELFF. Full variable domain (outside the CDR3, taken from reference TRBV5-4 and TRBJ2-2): ETGVTQSPTHLIKTRGQQVTLRCSSQSGHNTVSWYQQALGQGPQFIFQYYREEENGRGNFPPRFSGLQFPNYSSELNVNALELDDSALYLCASSFGQGAGELFFGEGSRLTVL.

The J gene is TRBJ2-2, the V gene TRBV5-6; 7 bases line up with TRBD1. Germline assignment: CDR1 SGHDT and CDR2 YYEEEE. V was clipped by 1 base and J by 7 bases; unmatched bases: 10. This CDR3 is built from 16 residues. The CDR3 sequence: CASSLKRGLDHGELFF. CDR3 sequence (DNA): TGTGCCAGCAGCTTGAAGAGGGGGCTAGATCACGGGGAGCTGTTTTTT. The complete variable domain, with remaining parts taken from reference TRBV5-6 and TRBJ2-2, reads DAGVTQSPTHLIKTRGQQVTLRCSPKSGHDTVSWYQQALGQGPQFIFQYYEEEERQRGNFPDRFSGHQFPNYSSELNVNALLLGDSALYLCASSLKRGLDHGELFFGEGSRLTVL.

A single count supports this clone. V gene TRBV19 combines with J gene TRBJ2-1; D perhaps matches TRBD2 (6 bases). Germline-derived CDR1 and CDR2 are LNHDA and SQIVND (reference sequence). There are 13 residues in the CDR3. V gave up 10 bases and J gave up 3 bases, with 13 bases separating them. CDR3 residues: CATGTSNYNEQFF. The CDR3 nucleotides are TGTGCCACCGGGACTTCGAACTACAATGAGCAGTTCTTC.

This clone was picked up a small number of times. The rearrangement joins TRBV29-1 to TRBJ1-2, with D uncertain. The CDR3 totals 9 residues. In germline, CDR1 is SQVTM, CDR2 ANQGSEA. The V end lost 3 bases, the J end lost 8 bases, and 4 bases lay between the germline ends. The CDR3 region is CSVDRGYTF. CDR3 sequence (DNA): TGCAGCGTTGACAGAGGCTACACCTTC.

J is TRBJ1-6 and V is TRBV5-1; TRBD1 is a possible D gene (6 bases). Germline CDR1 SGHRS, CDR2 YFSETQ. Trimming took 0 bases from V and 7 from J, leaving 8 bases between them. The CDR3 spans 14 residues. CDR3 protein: CASSLGQVNSPLHF. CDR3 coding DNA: TGCGCCAGCAGCTTGGGACAGGTGAATTCACCCCTCCACTTT.

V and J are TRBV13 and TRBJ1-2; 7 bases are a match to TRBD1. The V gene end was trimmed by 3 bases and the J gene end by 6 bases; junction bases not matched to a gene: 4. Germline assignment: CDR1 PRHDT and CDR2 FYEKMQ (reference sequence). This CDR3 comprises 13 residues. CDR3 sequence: CASSFDRVNGYTF. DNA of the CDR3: TGTGCCAGCAGCTTTGACAGGGTTAATGGCTACACCTTC.

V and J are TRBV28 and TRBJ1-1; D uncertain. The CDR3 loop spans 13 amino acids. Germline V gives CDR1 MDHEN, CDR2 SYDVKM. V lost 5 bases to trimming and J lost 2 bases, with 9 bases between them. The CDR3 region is CASSPEHNTEAFF. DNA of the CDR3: TGTGCCAGCAGTCCGGAGCATAACACTGAAGCTTTCTTT.